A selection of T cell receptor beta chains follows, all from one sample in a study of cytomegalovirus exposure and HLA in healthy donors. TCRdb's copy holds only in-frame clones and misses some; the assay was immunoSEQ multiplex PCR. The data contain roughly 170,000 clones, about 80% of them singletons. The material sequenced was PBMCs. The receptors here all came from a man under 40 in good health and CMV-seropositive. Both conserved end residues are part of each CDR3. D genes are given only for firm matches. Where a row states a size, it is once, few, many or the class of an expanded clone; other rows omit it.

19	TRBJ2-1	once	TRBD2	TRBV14	TGTGCCAGCAGCCAAGAAGGAGCGGGGGCGTTCCTATCGTACAATGAGCAGTTCTTC	CASSQEGAGAFLSYNEQFF
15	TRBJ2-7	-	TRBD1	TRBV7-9	TGTTCCAGCAGCTTATCCGGGACAGGAGACTACGAGCAGTACTTC	CSSSLSGTGDYEQYF
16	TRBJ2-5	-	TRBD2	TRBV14	TGTGCCAGCAGCCGACAAGCGGGGGGGAACCAAGAGACCCAGTACTTC	CASSRQAGGNQETQYF
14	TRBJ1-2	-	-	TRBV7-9	TGTGCCAGCAGCTCACCCCGGGGGGTTGGTGGCTACACCTTC	CASSSPRGVGGYTF
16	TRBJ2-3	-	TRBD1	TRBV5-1	TGCGCCAGCAGCTTGGAGGGACAGGGTTTCACAGATACGCAGTATTTT	CASSLEGQGFTDTQYF
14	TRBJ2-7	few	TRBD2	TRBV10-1	TGCGCCGATTCCCCCGGGACTAGCGCCTACGAGCAGTACTTC	CADSPGTSAYEQYF
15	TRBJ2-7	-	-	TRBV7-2	TGTGCCAGCACCACCCCGGGACACAAAGCCTACGAGCAGTACTTC	CASTTPGHKAYEQYF
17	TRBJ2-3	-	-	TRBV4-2	TGTGCCAGCAGCCCGCGGGGCAGCGATGCCCACACAGATACGCAGTATTTT	CASSPRGSDAHTDTQYF
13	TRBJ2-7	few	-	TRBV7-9	TGTTCCAGCAGCCCCCGCGGGCCATACGAGCAGTACTTC	CSSSPRGPYEQYF
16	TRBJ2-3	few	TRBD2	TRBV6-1	TGTGCCAGCAGTGACGTAGCGGGATTTAGCACAGATACGCAGTATTTT	CASSDVAGFSTDTQYF
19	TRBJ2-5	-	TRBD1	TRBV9	TGTGCCAGCAGCGTAGGAGGGGTCGGTCAGGGGGTTCGCGAGGAGACCCAGTACTTC	CASSVGGVGQGVREETQYF
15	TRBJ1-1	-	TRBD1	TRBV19	TGTGCCAGTACCCCCCAAACAGGGGCTAACACTGAAGCTTTCTTT	CASTPQTGANTEAFF
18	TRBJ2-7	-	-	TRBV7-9	TGTTCCAGCAGCTTCGCAATTGGTTCTACAGAGAGCTCCTACGAGCAGTACTTC	CSSSFAIGSTESSYEQYF
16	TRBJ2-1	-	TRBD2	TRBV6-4	TGTGCCAGCAGTGACGTAAGCGGGAGTCCCTACAATGAGCAGTTCTTC	CASSDVSGSPYNEQFF
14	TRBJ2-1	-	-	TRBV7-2	TGTGCCAGCAGCATGTCGGACAGCTACAATGAGCAGTTCTTC	CASSMSDSYNEQFF
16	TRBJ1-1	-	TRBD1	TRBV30	TGTGCCTGGGCGGACAGGGTCCTAATGAGAGGCACTGAAGCTTTCTTT	CAWADRVLMRGTEAFF
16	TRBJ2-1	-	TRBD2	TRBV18	TGTGCCAGCTCACCACCCGGCCTAGCGGGAAGGGTAGAGCAGTTCTTC	CASSPPGLAGRVEQFF
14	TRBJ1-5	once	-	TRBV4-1	TGCGCCAGCAGCCAAGATCAGGCAAGGCAGCCCCAGCATTTT	CASSQDQARQPQHF
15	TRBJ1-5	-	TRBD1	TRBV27	TGTGCCAGCAGTCCAGGGGGACAGGACCATCAGCCCCAGCATTTT	CASSPGGQDHQPQHF
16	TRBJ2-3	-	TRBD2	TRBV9	TGTGCCAGCAGCGTAGACAGCGGGGGGGCTCCAGATACGCAGTATTTT	CASSVDSGGAPDTQYF
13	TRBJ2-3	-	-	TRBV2	TGTGCCAGCGAAGTGGACTTCACAGATACGCAGTATTTT	CASEVDFTDTQYF
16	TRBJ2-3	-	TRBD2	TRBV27	TGTGCCAGCAGTTCCTGGACTAGCGGTCTCACAGATACGCAGTATTTT	CASSSWTSGLTDTQYF
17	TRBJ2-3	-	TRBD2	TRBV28	TGTGCCAGCAGTCCATGGGGCCTAGCGGACTACACAGATACGCAGTATTTT	CASSPWGLADYTDTQYF
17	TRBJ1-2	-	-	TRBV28	TGTGCCAGCAGTCGATCGGAGGGCAATTCCGCACTCTATGGCTACACCTTC	CASSRSEGNSALYGYTF
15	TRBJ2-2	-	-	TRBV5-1	TGCGCCAGCAGCTTGGTTCCAGGGTCGACCGGGGAGCTGTTTTTT	CASSLVPGSTGELFF
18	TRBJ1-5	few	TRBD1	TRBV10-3	TGTGCCATCAGCCCAGGGGGGCCCGTGACTATTAGCAATCAGCCCCAGCATTTT	CAISPGGPVTISNQPQHF
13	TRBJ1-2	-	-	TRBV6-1	TGTGCCAGCAGTCCAGGGTTTGACTATGGCTACACCTTC	CASSPGFDYGYTF
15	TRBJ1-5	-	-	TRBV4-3	TGCGCCAGCAGCCAAGAAAGACATTCCAATCAGCCCCAGCATTTT	CASSQERHSNQPQHF
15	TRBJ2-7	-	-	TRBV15	TGTGCCACCAGCAGAGAAACCGGGAGACTCCACGAGCAGTACTTC	CATSRETGRLHEQYF
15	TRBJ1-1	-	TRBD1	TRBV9	TGTGCCAGCAGCCCCGGGACAGGGGGCTTAGCTGAAGCTTTCTTT	CASSPGTGGLAEAFF
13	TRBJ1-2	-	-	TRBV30	TGTGCCTGGAGTGTACAGGCTAACTATGGCTACACCTTC	CAWSVQANYGYTF
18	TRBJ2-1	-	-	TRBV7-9	TGTTCCAGCAGCCCTAGGTTTAGCGGATCCTACACCTACAATGAGCAGTTCTTC	CSSSPRFSGSYTYNEQFF
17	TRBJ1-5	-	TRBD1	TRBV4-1	TGCGCCAGCAGCCCTGAGACAGGGGATTATAGCAATCAGCCCCAGCATTTT	CASSPETGDYSNQPQHF
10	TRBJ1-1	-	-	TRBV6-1	TGTGCCAGCAGTGAAGTAGAAGCTTTCTTT	CASSEVEAFF
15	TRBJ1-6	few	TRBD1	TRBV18	TGTGCCAGCTCACTCGGACAGGGTGTAGACTCACCCCTCCACTTT	CASSLGQGVDSPLHF
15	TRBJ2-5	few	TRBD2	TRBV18	TGTGCCAGCTCACCACCTAGCGGGAGTTTGGAGACCCAGTACTTC	CASSPPSGSLETQYF
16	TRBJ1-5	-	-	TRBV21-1	TGTGCCAGCATGAAACAGAATTATTTTAGCAATCAGCCCCAGCATTTT	CASMKQNYFSNQPQHF
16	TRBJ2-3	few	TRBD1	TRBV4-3	TGCGCCAGCAGCCAAGATGTGGGACAGGGATCAGATACGCAGTATTTT	CASSQDVGQGSDTQYF
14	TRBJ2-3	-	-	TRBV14	TGTGCCAGCAGCCAAGATATTCCCTCCCGGGGTGTCTATTTT	CASSQDIPSRGVYF
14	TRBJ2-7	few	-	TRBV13	TGTGCCAGCAGCTTAGCCCAGGGGCTAGTCGAGCAGTACTTC	CASSLAQGLVEQYF
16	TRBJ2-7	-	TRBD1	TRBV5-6	TGTGCCAGCAGCTTGGTGGGCCGGACAGGGGCTTACGAGCAGTACTTC	CASSLVGRTGAYEQYF
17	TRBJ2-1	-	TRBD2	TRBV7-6	TGTGCCAGCAGCCGAAGGACCGGGACTATGACCGGGGATGAGCAGTTCTTC	CASSRRTGTMTGDEQFF
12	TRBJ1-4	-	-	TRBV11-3	TGTGCCAGCAGTTTAACGGATGAAAAACTGTTTTTT	CASSLTDEKLFF
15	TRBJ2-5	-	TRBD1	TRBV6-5	TGTGCCAGCAGTTACTTTCGGACAGGACAAGAGACCCAGTACTTC	CASSYFRTGQETQYF